This entry lists 5 T cell receptor beta chains sequenced from one sample in a study of T cells expressing NK-cell markers. TCRdb re-called the 5' RACE reads; every CDR3 protein appears as one record, without DNA. The table lists a few hundred thousand distinct CDR3 sequences, with 3% to 4.5% in the top ten. The source material was blood T cells: a sorted CD56 or NKG2C T cell subset, CD4+ or CD8+ T cells, or bulk PBMC T cells (not recorded which). The receptors were gathered from a man aged 18 to 35 in good health.

The J gene is TRBJ1-1, the V gene TRBV7-8. Germline-derived CDR1 and CDR2 are SGHVS and FQNEAQ. This CDR3 region has 13 residues. This CDR3 reads CASSYNRNTEAFF.

The chain employs TRBV12-3 or TRBV12-4 and TRBJ2-1; TCRdb selects TRBD1, and the lack of DNA leaves this call unchecked. The CDR3 is 15 amino acids. The CDR3 spells CASSETGGLYNEQFF.

This sequence joins TRBV5-1 and TRBJ2-6; without DNA, the TCRdb call of TRBD1 cannot be checked. From germline, CDR1 is SGHRS and CDR2 YFSETQ. The CDR3 has 16 residues. CDR3 residues: CASSLLPLPGANVLTF.

This chain uses TRBV7-7 with TRBJ2-2; TCRdb calls TRBD1, which cannot be checked without DNA. The CDR3 has 16 residues. CDR1 and CDR2 (germline): SSHAT, FNYEAQ (reference sequence). CDR3 residues: CASSLSGQLNTGELFF.

This chain links TRBV25-1 with TRBJ1-5. From germline, CDR1 is MGHDK and CDR2 SYGVNS. CDR3 length: 12 amino acids. CDR3 residues: CASSVGRQPQHF.